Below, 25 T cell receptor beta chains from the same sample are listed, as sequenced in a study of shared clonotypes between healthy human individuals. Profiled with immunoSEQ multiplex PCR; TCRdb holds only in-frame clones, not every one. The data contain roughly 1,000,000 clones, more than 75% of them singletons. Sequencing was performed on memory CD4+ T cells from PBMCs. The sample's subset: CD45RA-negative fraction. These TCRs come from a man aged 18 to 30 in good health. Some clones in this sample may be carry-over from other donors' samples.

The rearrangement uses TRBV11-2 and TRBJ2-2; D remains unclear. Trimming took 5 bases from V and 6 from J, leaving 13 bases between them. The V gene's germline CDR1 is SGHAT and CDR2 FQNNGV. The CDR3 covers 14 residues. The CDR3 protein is CASSLTWAAGELFF. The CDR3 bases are TGTGCCAGCAGCCTGACGTGGGCCGCCGGGGAGCTGTTTTTT.

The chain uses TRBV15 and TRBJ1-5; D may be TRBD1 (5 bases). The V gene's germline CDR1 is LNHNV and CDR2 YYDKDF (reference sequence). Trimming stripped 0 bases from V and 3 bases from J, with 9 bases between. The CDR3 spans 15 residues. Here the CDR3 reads CATSREGQANQPQHF. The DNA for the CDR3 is TGTGCCACCAGCAGAGAGGGGCAGGCCAATCAGCCCCAGCATTTT.

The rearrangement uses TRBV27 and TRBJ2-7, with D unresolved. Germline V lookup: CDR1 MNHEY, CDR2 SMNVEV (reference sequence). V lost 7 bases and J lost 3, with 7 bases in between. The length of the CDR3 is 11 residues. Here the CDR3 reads CASIGGYEQYF. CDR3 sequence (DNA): TGTGCCAGCATAGGCGGCTACGAGCAGTACTTC.

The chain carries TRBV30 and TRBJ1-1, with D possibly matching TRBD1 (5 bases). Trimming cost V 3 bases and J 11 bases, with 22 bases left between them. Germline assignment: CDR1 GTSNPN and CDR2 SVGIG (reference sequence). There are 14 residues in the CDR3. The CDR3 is CAWSVGTSLMEAFF. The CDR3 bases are TGTGCCTGGAGCGTCGGGACCTCACTCATGGAGGCTTTCTTT. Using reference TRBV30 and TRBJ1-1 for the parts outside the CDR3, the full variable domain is SQTIHQWPATLVQPVGSPLSLECTVEGTSNPNLYWYRQAAGRGLQLLFYSVGIGQISSEVPQNLSASRPQDRQFILSSKKLLLSDSGFYLCAWSVGTSLMEAFFGQGTRLTVV.

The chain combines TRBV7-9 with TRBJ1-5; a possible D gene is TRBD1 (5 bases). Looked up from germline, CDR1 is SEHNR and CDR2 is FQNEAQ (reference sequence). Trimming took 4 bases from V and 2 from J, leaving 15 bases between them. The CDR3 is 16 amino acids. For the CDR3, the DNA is TGTGCCAGCAGCTCCCCACTGGGGGGTCGCAATCAGCCCCAGCATTTT. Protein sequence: CASSSPLGGRNQPQHF.

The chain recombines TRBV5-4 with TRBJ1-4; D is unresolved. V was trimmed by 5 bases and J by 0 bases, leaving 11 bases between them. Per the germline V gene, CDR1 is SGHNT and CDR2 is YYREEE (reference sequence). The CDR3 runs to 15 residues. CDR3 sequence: CASSRRPATNEKLFF. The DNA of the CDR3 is TGTGCCAGCAGTCGACGGCCTGCAACTAATGAAAAACTGTTTTTT.

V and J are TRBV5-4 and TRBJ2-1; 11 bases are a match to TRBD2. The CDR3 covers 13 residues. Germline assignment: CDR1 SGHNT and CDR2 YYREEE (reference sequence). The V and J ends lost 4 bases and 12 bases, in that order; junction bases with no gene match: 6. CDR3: CASSGTGTSGQFF. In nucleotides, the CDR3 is TGTGCCAGCAGCGGGACCGGGACTAGCGGGCAGTTCTTC. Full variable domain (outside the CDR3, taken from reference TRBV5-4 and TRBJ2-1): ETGVTQSPTHLIKTRGQQVTLRCSSQSGHNTVSWYQQALGQGPQFIFQYYREEENGRGNFPPRFSGLQFPNYSSELNVNALELDDSALYLCASSGTGTSGQFFGPGTRLTVL.

The CDR3 is CASSPVPGTGDSGANVLTF. In DNA form, the CDR3 reads TGTGCCAGCAGCCCGGTCCCGGGGACAGGGGACTCTGGGGCCAACGTCCTGACTTTC. The chain recombines TRBV5-5 with TRBJ2-6; 10 nucleotides line up with TRBD1. Germline assignment: CDR1 SGHKS and CDR2 YYEKEE (reference sequence). This CDR3 has 19 amino acids. With 4 bases clipped from V and 0 bases from J, the junction kept 10 bases outside the gene matches.

This CDR3 is CASRDRSFGYTF. The DNA for the CDR3 is TGTGCCAGCAGGGACAGGTCTTTTGGCTACACCTTC. The chain employs TRBV6-7 and TRBJ1-2, with 7 bases that match TRBD1. TRBV6-7 is designated an ORF whose function remains uncertain. J was trimmed by 7 bases and V by 6 bases; bases with no gene match: 5. The CDR3 has 12 residues.

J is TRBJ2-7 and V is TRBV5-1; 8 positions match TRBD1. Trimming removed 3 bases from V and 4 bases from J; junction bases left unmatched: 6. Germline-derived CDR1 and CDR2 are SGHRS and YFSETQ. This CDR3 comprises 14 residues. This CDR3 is CASSYRQGRYEQYF. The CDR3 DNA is TGCGCCAGCAGCTACAGACAGGGGCGGTACGAGCAGTACTTC.

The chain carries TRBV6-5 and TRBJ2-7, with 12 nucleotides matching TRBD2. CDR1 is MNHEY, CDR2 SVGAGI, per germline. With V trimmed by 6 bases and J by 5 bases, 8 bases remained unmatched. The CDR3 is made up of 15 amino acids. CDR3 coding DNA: TGTGCCAGCAGCCGGAGGACTAGCGGGGTCCACGAGCAGTACTTC. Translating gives CASSRRTSGVHEQYF.

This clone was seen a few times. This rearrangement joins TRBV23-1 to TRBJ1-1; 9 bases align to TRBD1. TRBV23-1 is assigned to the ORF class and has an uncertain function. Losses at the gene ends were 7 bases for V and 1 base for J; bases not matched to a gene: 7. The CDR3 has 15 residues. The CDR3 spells CASNHRGQGNTEAFF. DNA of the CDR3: TGCGCCAGCAACCACAGGGGGCAGGGGAACACTGAAGCTTTCTTT.

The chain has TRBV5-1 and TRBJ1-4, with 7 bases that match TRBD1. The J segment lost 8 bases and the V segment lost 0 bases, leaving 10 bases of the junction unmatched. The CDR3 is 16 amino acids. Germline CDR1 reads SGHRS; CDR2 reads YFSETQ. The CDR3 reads CASSLAWQGGGEKLFF. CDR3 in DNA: TGCGCCAGCAGCTTGGCCTGGCAGGGGGGAGGAGAAAAACTGTTTTTT.

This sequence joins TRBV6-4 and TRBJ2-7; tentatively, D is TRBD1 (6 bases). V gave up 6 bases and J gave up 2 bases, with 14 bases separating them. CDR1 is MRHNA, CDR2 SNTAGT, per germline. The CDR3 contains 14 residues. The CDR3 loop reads CASSGYRDPYEQYF. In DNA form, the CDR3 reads TGTGCCAGCAGCGGATACAGGGATCCCTACGAGCAGTACTTC.

This CDR3 reads CAISGSDRGYEQYF. The DNA of the CDR3 is TGTGCCATCAGTGGGTCGGACAGGGGATACGAGCAGTACTTC. The rearrangement links TRBV10-3 to TRBJ2-7; 9 nucleotides align to TRBD1. The junction had 5 bases not matched to a gene; V was cut back by 4 bases and J by 4 bases. Germline V gene sequence: CDR1 ENHRY, CDR2 SYGVKD. The CDR3 spans 14 residues.

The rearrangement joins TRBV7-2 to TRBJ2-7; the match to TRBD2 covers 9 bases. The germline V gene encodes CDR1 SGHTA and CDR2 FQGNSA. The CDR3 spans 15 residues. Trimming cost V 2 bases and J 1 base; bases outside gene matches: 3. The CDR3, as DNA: TGTGCCAGCAGCTTACTAGCGGGGAATTCCTACGAGCAGTACTTC. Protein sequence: CASSLLAGNSYEQYF.

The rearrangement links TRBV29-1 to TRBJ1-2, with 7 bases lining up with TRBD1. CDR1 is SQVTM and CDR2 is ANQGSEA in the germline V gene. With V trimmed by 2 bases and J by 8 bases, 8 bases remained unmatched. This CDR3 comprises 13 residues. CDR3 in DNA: TGCAGCGTTGAAAGGGGGCGCCGGAGGGGCTACACCTTC. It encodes CSVERGRRRGYTF.

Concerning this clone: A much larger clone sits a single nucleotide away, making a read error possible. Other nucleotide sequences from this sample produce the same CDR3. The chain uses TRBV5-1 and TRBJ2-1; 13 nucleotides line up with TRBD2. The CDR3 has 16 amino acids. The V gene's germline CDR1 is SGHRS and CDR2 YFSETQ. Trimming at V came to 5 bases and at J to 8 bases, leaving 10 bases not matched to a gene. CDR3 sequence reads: CASSVRTSGSQDEQFF. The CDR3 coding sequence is TGCGCCAGCAGTGTTCGGACTAGCGGGAGTCAGGATGAGCAGTTCTTC.

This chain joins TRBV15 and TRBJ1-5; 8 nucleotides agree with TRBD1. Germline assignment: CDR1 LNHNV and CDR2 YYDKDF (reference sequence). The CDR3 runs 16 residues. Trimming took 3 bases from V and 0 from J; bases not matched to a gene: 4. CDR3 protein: CATSRNRGYSNQPQHF. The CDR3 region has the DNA TGTGCCACCAGCAGGAACAGGGGGTATAGCAATCAGCCCCAGCATTTT.

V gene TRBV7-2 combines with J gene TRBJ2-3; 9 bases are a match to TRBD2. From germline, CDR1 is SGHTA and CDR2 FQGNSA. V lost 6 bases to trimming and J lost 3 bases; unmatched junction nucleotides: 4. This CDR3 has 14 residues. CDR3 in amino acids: CASSSGSNTDTQYF. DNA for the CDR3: TGTGCCAGCAGTAGCGGGAGTAATACAGATACGCAGTATTTT.

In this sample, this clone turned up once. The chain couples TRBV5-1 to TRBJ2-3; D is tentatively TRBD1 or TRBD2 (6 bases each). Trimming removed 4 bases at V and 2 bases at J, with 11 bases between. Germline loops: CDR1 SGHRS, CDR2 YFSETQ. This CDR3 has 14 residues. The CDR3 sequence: CASSRTGATDTQYF. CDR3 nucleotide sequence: TGCGCCAGCAGCCGCACGGGGGCCACAGATACGCAGTATTTT.

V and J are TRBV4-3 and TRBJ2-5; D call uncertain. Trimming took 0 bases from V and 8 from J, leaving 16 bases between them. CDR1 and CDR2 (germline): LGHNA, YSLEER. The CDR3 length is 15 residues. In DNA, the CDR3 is TGCGCCAGCAGCCAAGATTCAAGCGCGAGATTCACCCAGTACTTC. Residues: CASSQDSSARFTQYF.

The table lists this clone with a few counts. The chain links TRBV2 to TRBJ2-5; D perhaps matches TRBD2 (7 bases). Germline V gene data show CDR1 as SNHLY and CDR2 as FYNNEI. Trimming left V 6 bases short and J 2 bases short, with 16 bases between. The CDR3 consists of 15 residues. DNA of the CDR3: TGTGCCAGCAGCCGTCGGGGGAGGGGGCAAGAGACCCAGTACTTC. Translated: CASSRRGRGQETQYF.

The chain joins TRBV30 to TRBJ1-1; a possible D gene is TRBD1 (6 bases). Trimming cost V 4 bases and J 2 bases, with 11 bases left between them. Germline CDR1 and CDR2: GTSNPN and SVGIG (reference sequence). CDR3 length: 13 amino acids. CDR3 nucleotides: TGTGCCTGGAACGGACAGACCAACACTGAAGCTTTCTTT. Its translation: CAWNGQTNTEAFF.

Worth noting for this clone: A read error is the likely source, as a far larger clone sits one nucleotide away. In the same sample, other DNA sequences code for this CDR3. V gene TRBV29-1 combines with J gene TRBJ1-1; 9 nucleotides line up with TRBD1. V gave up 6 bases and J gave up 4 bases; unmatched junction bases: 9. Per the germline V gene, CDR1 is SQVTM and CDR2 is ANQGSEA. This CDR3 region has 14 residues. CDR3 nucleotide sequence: TGCAGCGTCGTGGGGGGACAGGGATCCACTGAAGCTTTCTTT. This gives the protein CSVVGGQGSTEAFF.